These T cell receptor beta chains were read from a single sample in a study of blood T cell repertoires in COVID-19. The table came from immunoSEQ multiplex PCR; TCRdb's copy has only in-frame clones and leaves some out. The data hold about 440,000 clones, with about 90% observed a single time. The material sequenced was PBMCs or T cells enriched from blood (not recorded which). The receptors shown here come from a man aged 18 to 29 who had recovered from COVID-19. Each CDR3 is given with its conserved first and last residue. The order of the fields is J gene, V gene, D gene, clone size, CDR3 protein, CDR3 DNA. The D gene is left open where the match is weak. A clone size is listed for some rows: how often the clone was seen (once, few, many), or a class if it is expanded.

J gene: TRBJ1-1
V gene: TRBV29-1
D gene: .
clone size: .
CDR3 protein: CSVDRGYTEAFF
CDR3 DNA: TGCAGCGTTGACAGGGGATACACTGAAGCTTTCTTT

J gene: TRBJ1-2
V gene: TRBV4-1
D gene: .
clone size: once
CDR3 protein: CASSQVPTANYGYTF
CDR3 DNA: TGCGCCAGCAGCCAAGTCCCAACAGCTAACTATGGCTACACCTTC

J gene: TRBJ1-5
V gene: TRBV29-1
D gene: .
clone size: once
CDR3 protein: CSVRTGINQPQHF
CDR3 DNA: TGCAGCGTACGAACAGGTATCAATCAGCCCCAGCATTTT

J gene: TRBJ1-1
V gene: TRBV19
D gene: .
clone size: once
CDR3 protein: CASSPETPTNTEAFF
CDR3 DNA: TGTGCCAGTAGTCCCGAAACACCAACGAACACTGAAGCTTTCTTT

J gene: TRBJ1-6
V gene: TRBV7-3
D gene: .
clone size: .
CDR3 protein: CASSLKLGPGQNSPLHF
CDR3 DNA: TGTGCCAGCAGCTTAAAGTTGGGGCCAGGGCAGAATTCACCCCTCCACTTT

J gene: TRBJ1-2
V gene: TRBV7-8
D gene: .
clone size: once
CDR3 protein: CASSLGEGSGYTF
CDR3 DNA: TGTGCCAGCAGCCTAGGAGAGGGCTCTGGCTACACCTTC

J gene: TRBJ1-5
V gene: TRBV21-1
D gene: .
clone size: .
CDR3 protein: CASSKRYRGNQPQHF
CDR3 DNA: TGTGCCAGCAGCAAAAGATACAGGGGCAATCAGCCCCAGCATTTT

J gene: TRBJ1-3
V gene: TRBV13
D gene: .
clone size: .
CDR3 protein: CASSETGIGNTIYF
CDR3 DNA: TGTGCCAGCAGCGAAACAGGGATCGGAAACACCATATATTTT

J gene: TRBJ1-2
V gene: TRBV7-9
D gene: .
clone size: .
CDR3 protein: CASSRQTGRRTYGYTF
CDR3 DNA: TGTGCCAGCAGCCGCCAAACGGGAAGAAGAACTTATGGCTACACCTTC

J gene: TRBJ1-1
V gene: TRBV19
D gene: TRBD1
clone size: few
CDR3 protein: CASSIGTGGTEAFF
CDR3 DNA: TGTGCCAGTAGTATCGGGACAGGGGGCACTGAAGCTTTCTTT

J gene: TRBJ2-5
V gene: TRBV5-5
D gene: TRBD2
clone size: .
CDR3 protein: CASSLAGGGTVEYF
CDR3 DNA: TGTGCCAGCAGCTTGGCGGGCGGGGGGACTGTAGAGTACTTC

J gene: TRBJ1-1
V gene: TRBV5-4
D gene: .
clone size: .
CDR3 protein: CASSRGTTQFEAFF
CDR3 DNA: TGTGCCAGCAGCCGTGGGACAACTCAGTTTGAAGCTTTCTTT

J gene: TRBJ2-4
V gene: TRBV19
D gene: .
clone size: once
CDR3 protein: CASSIEAGRGNIQYF
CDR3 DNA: TGTGCCAGTAGTATAGAGGCGGGGAGGGGGAACATTCAGTACTTC

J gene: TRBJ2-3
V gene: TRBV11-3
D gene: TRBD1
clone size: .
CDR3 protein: CASSPRDSYTDTQYF
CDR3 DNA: TGTGCCAGCAGCCCGAGGGACAGCTACACAGATACGCAGTATTTT

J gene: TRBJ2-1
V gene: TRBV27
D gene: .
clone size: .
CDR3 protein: CASSSTGTNNEQFF
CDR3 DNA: TGTGCCAGCAGTTCCACGGGAACCAACAATGAGCAGTTCTTC

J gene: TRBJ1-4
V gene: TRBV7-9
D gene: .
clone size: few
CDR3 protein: CASSPQGSPPNEKLFF
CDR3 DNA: TGTGCCAGCAGTCCCCAGGGGAGCCCTCCTAATGAAAAACTGTTTTTT

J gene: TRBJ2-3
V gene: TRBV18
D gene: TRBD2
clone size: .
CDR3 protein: CASSSRLNSGGPSTDTQYF
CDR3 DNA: TGTGCCAGCTCATCGAGACTTAATAGCGGGGGCCCTAGCACAGATACGCAGTATTTT

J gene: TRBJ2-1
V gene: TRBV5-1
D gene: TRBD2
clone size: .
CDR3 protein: CASRGTSGSKEYNEQFF
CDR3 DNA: TGCGCCAGCCGGGGGACTAGCGGGAGTAAAGAGTACAATGAGCAGTTCTTC

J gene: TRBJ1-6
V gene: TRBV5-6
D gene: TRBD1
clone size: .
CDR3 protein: CASRGDRGGSPLHF
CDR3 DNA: TGTGCCAGCAGAGGCGACAGGGGTGGGTCACCCCTCCACTTT

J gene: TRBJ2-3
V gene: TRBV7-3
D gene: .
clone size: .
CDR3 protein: CASSLTGWRDTQYF
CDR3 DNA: TGTGCCAGCAGCTTAACAGGCTGGCGGGATACGCAGTATTTT

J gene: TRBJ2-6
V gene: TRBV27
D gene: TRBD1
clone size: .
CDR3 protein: CASRGTGGSGANVLTF
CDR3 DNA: TGTGCCAGCAGGGGGACAGGGGGCTCTGGGGCCAACGTCCTGACTTTC

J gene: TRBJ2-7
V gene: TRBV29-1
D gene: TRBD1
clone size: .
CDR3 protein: CSVGDREYEQYF
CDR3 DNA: TGCAGCGTTGGCGACAGGGAATACGAGCAGTACTTC

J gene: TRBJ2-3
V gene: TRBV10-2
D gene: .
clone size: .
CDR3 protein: CASSRGGDTQYF
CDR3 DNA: TGCGCCAGCAGTAGGGGAGGCGATACGCAGTATTTT

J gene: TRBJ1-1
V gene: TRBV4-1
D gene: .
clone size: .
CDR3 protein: CASSQVLRNTEAFF
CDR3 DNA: TGCGCCAGCAGCCAAGTTCTCAGGAACACTGAAGCTTTCTTT

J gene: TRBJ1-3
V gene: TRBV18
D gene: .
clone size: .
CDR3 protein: CASSYGHGSGLTIYF
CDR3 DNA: TGTGCCAGCTCCTACGGACATGGGTCGGGTCTAACCATATATTTT

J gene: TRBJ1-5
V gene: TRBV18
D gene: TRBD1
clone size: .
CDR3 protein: CASSPQQGGFQPQHF
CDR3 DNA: TGTGCCAGCTCACCACAACAGGGGGGATTTCAGCCCCAGCATTTT

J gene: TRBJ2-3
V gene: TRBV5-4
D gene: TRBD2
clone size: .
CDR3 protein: CASSHGLAGGVADTQYF
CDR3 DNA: TGTGCCAGCAGCCACGGACTAGCGGGAGGAGTCGCAGATACGCAGTATTTT

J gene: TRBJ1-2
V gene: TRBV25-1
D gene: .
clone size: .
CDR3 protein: CASGGGPDGYTF
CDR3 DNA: TGTGCCAGTGGGGGGGGACCGGATGGCTACACCTTC

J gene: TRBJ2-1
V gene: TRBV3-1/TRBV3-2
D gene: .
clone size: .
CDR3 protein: CASSQDLAKNEQFF
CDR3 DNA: TGTGCCAGCAGCCAAGATCTTGCTAAGAATGAGCAGTTCTTC

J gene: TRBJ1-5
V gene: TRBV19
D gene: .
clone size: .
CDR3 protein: CASSIDGLNQPQHF
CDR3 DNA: TGTGCCAGTAGTATAGATGGGCTAAATCAGCCCCAGCATTTT

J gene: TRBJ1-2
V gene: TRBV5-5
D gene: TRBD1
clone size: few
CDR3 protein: CASSLSTGYDGYTF
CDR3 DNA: TGTGCCAGCAGCCTCTCGACAGGGTATGACGGCTACACCTTC

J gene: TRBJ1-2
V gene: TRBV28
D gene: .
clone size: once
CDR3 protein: CASSEVYGYTF
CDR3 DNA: TGTGCCAGCAGTGAGGTCTATGGCTACACCTTC

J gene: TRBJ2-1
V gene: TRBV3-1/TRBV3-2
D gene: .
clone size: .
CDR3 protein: CASSQAGGGRLEQFF
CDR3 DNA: TGTGCCAGCAGCCAAGCGGGCGGGGGCCGGCTTGAGCAGTTCTTC

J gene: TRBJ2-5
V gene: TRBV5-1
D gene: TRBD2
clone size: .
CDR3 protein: CASSKTGTSVETQYF
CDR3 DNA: TGCGCCAGCAGCAAAACCGGGACTAGCGTGGAGACCCAGTACTTC

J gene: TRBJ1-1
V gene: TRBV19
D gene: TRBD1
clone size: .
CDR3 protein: CASSYPGGETEAFF
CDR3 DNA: TGTGCCAGTAGTTACCCAGGGGGTGAGACTGAAGCTTTCTTT

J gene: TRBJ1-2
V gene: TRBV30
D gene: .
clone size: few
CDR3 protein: CAWSPGLYGYTF
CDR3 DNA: TGTGCCTGGAGTCCCGGACTTTATGGCTACACCTTC

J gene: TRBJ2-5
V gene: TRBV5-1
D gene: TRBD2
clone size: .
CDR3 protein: CASSLGSGRAETQYF
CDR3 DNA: TGCGCCAGCAGCTTGGGAAGCGGGAGGGCCGAGACCCAGTACTTC

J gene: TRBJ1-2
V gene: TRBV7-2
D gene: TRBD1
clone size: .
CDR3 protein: CASSPPGQETVYGYTF
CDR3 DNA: TGTGCCAGCAGCCCACCGGGACAGGAGACTGTCTATGGCTACACCTTC

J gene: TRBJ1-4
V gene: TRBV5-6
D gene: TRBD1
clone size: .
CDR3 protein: CASSFGTGVATNEKLFF
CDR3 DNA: TGTGCCAGCAGCTTTGGGACAGGGGTTGCAACTAATGAAAAACTGTTTTTT

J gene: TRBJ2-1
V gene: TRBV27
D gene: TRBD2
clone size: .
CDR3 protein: CASSLSGPISGRNEQFF
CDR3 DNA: TGTGCCAGCAGTTTATCGGGGCCGATTAGCGGGAGGAATGAGCAGTTCTTC

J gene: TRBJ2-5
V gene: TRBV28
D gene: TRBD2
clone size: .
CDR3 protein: CASPLAGDPGEETQYF
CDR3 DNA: TGTGCCAGCCCACTAGCGGGAGACCCGGGGGAAGAGACCCAGTACTTC

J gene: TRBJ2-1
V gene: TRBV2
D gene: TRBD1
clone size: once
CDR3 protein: CARSGTDYNEQFF
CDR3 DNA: TGTGCCAGGTCCGGGACAGATTACAATGAGCAGTTCTTC

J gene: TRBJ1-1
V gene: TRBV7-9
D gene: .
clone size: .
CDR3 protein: CASSSTVKNTEAFF
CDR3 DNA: TGTGCCAGCAGCTCGACAGTAAAGAACACTGAAGCTTTCTTT

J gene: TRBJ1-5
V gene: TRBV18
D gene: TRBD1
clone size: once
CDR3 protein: CASSPTGSGNQPQHF
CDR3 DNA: TGTGCCAGCTCACCGACAGGGAGCGGCAATCAGCCCCAGCATTTT

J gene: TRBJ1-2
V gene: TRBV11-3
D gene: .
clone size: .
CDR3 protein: CASSSHMTGPNYGYTF
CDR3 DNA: TGTGCCAGCAGCTCCCACATGACAGGTCCTAACTATGGCTACACCTTC